This entry is about one T cell receptor beta chain. Germline-derived CDR1 and CDR2 are SGHTA and FQGNSA. V lost 1 base to trimming and J lost 3 bases; unmatched junction nucleotides: 13. This CDR3 contains 19 residues. Per the study methods: Amplifying reference gene primers gave estimates of nucleated cell counts. Using immunoSEQ multiplex PCR, the repertoire was profiled, and TCRdb retains in-frame clones only, with some absent. The V and J calls and clone size come from that table; D and trimming were worked out from the DNA. Here the sample spans over 200,000 clones, 70% to 90% being singletons. The sample originates from a study of blood T cell repertoires in COVID-19. On the study more broadly: Collection of acute and convalescent COVID-19 samples took place in the United States, Italy and Spain.

The sample taken for sequencing was peripheral blood. The receptor comes from a woman under 40 who had recovered from COVID-19. V is TRBV7-2 and J is TRBJ2-2; 8 bases line up with TRBD2. The CDR3 DNA reads as TGTGCCAGCAGCTTAGTCGGGACTAGTCGGCGCTCGGACACCGGGGAGCTGTTTTTT. Translation: CASSLVGTSRRSDTGELFF. The full variable domain, completed using reference TRBV7-2 and TRBJ2-2, is GAGVSQSPSNKVTEKGKDVELRCDPISGHTALYWYRQSLGQGLEFLIYFQGNSAPDKSGLPSDRFSAERTGGSVSTLTIQRTQQEDSAVYLCASSLVGTSRRSDTGELFFGEGSRLTVL.